This T cell receptor beta chain was sequenced for a study of CD8+CD57+ T cells in acquired aplastic anemia. Across the whole study: On average, sorted CD4+ and CD8+ cells gave 3.2 ug of DNA. CD4+ cell libraries from healthy donors averaged around 11 million reads. Study results and limitations: The same twenty-nine CD8+ CDR3 sequences occurred in patients and in controls.

This clonotype was counted between two and nine times. Its matching antigen is unknown. Profiling that covered TCR beta VDJ and CDR3 relied on genomic DNA as its template. MiXCR was run by TCRdb on the reads, yielding one entry per CDR3 protein. The sample includes about 210,000 distinct CDR3 sequences, 61% of them seen just once. The CDR3 loop spans 14 amino acids. Trimming removed 0 bases at V and 5 bases at J, with 12 bases between. Germline assignment: CDR1 SGHTS and CDR2 YDEGEE. The source of this sequence is a human donor in good health. The rearrangement joins TRBV5-8 to TRBJ2-7, with a tentative D call TRBD2 (5 bases). What was sequenced was sorted CD4+, CD8+, or CD8+CD57+ T cells (not recorded which) from PBMCs. CDR3 region: CASSLAGHGNEQYV. The DNA of the CDR3 is TGTGCCAGCAGCTTGGCCGGGCACGGGAACGAGCAGTACGTC.